These 28 T cell receptor beta chains originate from one sample sequenced in a study of blood T cell repertoires in COVID-19. The assay was immunoSEQ multiplex PCR, and TCRdb's table has in-frame clones only and misses some. Seen here are about 69,000 clones, 70% to 90% observed once, and the top ten hold less than 2.5%. The sequenced sample consisted of peripheral blood. The receptors derive from a man aged 25-45 years with acute or convalescent COVID-19.

The V gene is TRBV7-2, the J gene TRBJ2-3, with D possibly TRBD2 on 5 matching bases. Germline CDR1 SGHTA, CDR2 FQGNSA. The CDR3 spans 14 residues. With 1 base removed from V and 2 bases from J, the gap between germline ends came to 7 bases. The CDR3 sequence is CASSLGGFTDTQYF. CDR3 nucleotide sequence: TGTGCCAGCAGCTTAGGAGGGTTCACAGATACGCAGTATTTT.

This clone was seen only a few times. The chain carries TRBV5-1 and TRBJ1-5; perhaps TRBD1 as D (6 bases). V was shortened by 2 bases and J by 3 bases, with 15 bases between the two germline ends. The CDR3 spans 16 residues. CDR1 and CDR2 (germline): SGHRS, YFSETQ. In DNA form, the CDR3 reads TGCGCCAGCAGCTTAAGCCCTACAGGGAACAATCAGCCCCAGCATTTT. Its translation: CASSLSPTGNNQPQHF.

The rearrangement uses TRBV21-1 and TRBJ2-6; whether TRBD1, the table's D call, matches the DNA was not checked. TRBV21-1 is tagged as a pseudogene. This CDR3 comprises 19 residues. The DNA of the CDR3 is TGTGCCAGCAGCAAAGTATGGGACAGGTCCCTCTCTGGGGCCAACGTCCTGACTTTC. Translating it yields CASSKVWDRSLSGANVLTF.

The rearrangement joins TRBV11-3 to TRBJ2-1; 13 bases line up with TRBD2. The CDR3 covers 17 residues. V gave up 1 base and J gave up 10 bases; unmatched junction bases: 10. Germline CDR1 is SGHNT and CDR2 is YENEEA. CDR3 amino acids: CASSLGRGLAGKEEQFF. In DNA form, the CDR3 reads TGTGCCAGCAGCTTAGGTAGGGGACTAGCGGGGAAGGAGGAGCAGTTCTTC.

The chain combines TRBV27 with TRBJ2-3; D not certain. CDR1 is MNHEY, CDR2 SMNVEV, per germline (reference sequence). Trimming took off 4 bases at V and 0 bases at J, with 11 bases between the two ends. The CDR3 is made up of 15 amino acids. The CDR3 nucleotides are TGTGCCAGCAGTTCCCCCTCTTTAAGCACAGATACGCAGTATTTT. Its translation: CASSSPSLSTDTQYF.

This clone has only a few counts. The chain uses TRBV2 and TRBJ2-7; possibly TRBD2 for D (5 bases). The CDR3 loop spans 10 amino acids. The germline gives CDR1 SNHLY, CDR2 FYNNEI. Trimming took 7 bases from V and 10 from J, leaving 11 bases between them. CDR3 nucleotides: TGTGCCAGCAAAGGCCTAGCACAGTACTTC. Translating it yields CASKGLAQYF.

This chain joins TRBV28 and TRBJ1-2, with unresolved D. Germline-derived CDR1 and CDR2 are MDHEN and SYDVKM. V was trimmed by 7 bases and J by 3 bases, leaving 15 bases between them. The CDR3 consists of 14 residues. The CDR3 DNA is TGTGCCAGCACCCCTGGGCCAGCGGACTATGGCTACACCTTC. Protein: CASTPGPADYGYTF.

This clone showed up just once. The rearrangement links TRBV11-2 to TRBJ1-1; possible D gene TRBD1, 5 bases. The V end lost 5 bases, the J end lost 6 bases, and 22 bases lay between the germline ends. In germline, CDR1 is SGHAT, CDR2 FQNNGV. This CDR3 has 16 residues. The CDR3 reads CASSPVSTGTGAEAFF. The CDR3 bases are TGTGCCAGCAGCCCCGTATCGACGGGGACTGGTGCTGAAGCTTTCTTT.

The chain uses TRBV5-1 and TRBJ1-4; 8 bases map to TRBD1. With V trimmed by 4 bases and J by 6 bases, 5 bases remained unmatched. This CDR3 is built from 14 residues. CDR1 and CDR2 from the germline V gene are SGHRS and YFSETQ. The DNA for the CDR3 is TGCGCCAGCAGCCCAGGGGGCTGGGATGAAAAACTGTTTTTT. It codes for CASSPGGWDEKLFF.

This sequence joins TRBV7-9 and TRBJ1-4; D is unclear. The germline gives CDR1 SEHNR, CDR2 FQNEAQ (reference sequence). Deletions cut 4 bases from V and 0 bases from J, with 9 bases between. The CDR3 covers 15 residues. The CDR3: CASSSIPATNEKLFF. The CDR3, as DNA: TGTGCCAGCAGCTCCATCCCGGCAACTAATGAAAAACTGTTTTTT.

This chain links TRBV2 with TRBJ1-2, with 8 nucleotides matching TRBD1. Germline CDR1 reads SNHLY; CDR2 reads FYNNEI. Unmatched junction bases numbered 6, after V lost 7 bases and J lost 5 bases. The CDR3 totals 13 residues. The CDR3 DNA follows: TGTGCCAGCAAGCAGGGGGCGCGTTATGGCTACACCTTC. Translated, it gives CASKQGARYGYTF.

This chain links TRBV10-3 with TRBJ2-3, with D maybe TRBD1 (5 bases). The V gene lost 3 bases and the J gene lost 0 bases, with 10 bases spanning the gap. Looked up from germline, CDR1 is ENHRY and CDR2 is SYGVKD. The length of the CDR3 is 15 residues. CDR3 amino acids: CAISDARGSTDTQYF. The CDR3 bases are TGTGCCATCAGTGATGCTAGGGGAAGCACAGATACGCAGTATTTT.

The V call is TRBV20-1, the J call TRBJ2-5; TRBD2 is a possible D gene (6 bases). This CDR3 region has 18 residues. CDR1 and CDR2 (germline): DFQATT, SNEGSKA (reference sequence). The V gene lost 3 bases and the J gene lost 0 bases, with 23 bases spanning the gap. CDR3: CSASVGWGRSGHQETQYF. The CDR3 region has the DNA TGCAGTGCTAGTGTAGGATGGGGAAGAAGCGGGCACCAAGAGACCCAGTACTTC.

This CDR3 reads CASREHVVDSGRQFF. DNA of the CDR3: TGTGCCAGCAGAGAACACGTGGTGGACTCAGGAAGGCAGTTCTTC. This chain joins TRBV27 and TRBJ2-1; possibly TRBD2 for D (5 bases). V dropped 6 bases and J dropped 12 bases, with 24 bases sitting between them. The CDR3 is 15 residues long. Per the germline V gene, CDR1 is MNHEY and CDR2 is SMNVEV (reference sequence).

The chain carries TRBV27 and TRBJ2-1; D is ambiguous. This CDR3 is 13 amino acids long. V was clipped by 5 bases and J by 4 bases, with 9 bases between them. Germline V lookup: CDR1 MNHEY, CDR2 SMNVEV (reference sequence). The CDR3 spells CASSMRSYNEQFF. The CDR3 nucleotides are TGTGCCAGCAGTATGAGGTCTTACAATGAGCAGTTCTTC.

This chain links TRBV5-1 with TRBJ2-1; D possibly corresponds to TRBD2 (6 bases). Germline assignment: CDR1 SGHRS and CDR2 YFSETQ. This CDR3 comprises 14 residues. Trimming shortened V by 4 bases and J by 0 bases, and 8 bases separated the two germline ends. CDR3 coding DNA: TGCGCCAGCAGCGCAGCGGGCTCCTACAATGAGCAGTTCTTC. This sequence encodes CASSAAGSYNEQFF.

This clone appeared a few times. The rearrangement joins TRBV7-8 to TRBJ2-3; TRBD2 matches 13 bases. Germline CDR1 and CDR2: SGHVS and FQNEAQ. The J segment lost 4 bases and the V segment lost 10 bases, leaving 11 bases of the junction unmatched. The CDR3 has 16 residues. This CDR3 reads CATTTRTSGSADTQYF. The CDR3 coding sequence is TGTGCCACTACGACGCGGACTAGCGGGAGTGCAGATACGCAGTATTTT.

The chain carries TRBV6-1 and TRBJ1-4; no clear D gene. The CDR3 spans 15 residues. Germline CDR1 MNHNS, CDR2 SASEGT. The ends were cut back, 2 bases at V and 0 bases at J, with 7 bases in the middle. CDR3 DNA sequence: TGTGCCAGCAGTGAAAACAGTGCAACTAATGAAAAACTGTTTTTT. The encoded protein is CASSENSATNEKLFF.

CDR3 loop: CASSWVTGSGNTIYF. CDR3 coding DNA: TGTGCCAGCAGCTGGGTGACGGGCTCTGGAAACACCATATATTTT. This chain links TRBV5-6 with TRBJ1-3; unclear D gene. Germline CDR1 and CDR2: SGHDT and YYEEEE. The CDR3 totals 15 residues. The V end was cut by 3 bases, the J end by 0 bases, with 10 bases between.

The genes are TRBV6-6 and TRBJ1-2, with 9 positions matching TRBD1. The length of the CDR3 is 16 residues. CDR1 and CDR2 (germline): MNHNY, SVGAGI (reference sequence). Trimming at V came to 1 base and at J to 4 bases, leaving 7 bases not matched to a gene. CDR3: CASSYYRTGDRYGYTF. The CDR3 DNA is TGTGCCAGCAGTTACTATCGGACAGGGGATCGCTATGGCTACACCTTC.

This rearrangement joins TRBV7-9 to TRBJ1-1; D is unresolved. Germline CDR1 is SEHNR and CDR2 is FQNEAQ (reference sequence). Trimming left V 4 bases short and J 7 bases short, with 7 bases between. The CDR3 has 11 residues. CDR3 sequence (DNA): TGTGCCAGCAGCTCTCAGATTGAAGCTTTCTTT. Its protein product is CASSSQIEAFF.

The V gene is TRBV7-9, the J gene TRBJ1-2, with D hard to call. In germline, CDR1 is SEHNR, CDR2 FQNEAQ (reference sequence). V shed 3 bases and J shed 3 bases, with 14 bases lying between them. The CDR3 covers 15 residues. CDR3 protein: CASSFDIGRYYGYTF. The CDR3 DNA reads TGTGCCAGCAGCTTCGACATCGGAAGATACTATGGCTACACCTTC.

The V gene is TRBV28, the J gene TRBJ1-1; no clear D gene. Germline V gene sequence: CDR1 MDHEN, CDR2 SYDVKM. V lost 7 bases to trimming and J lost 5 bases, with 17 bases between them. This CDR3 comprises 14 residues. Written as DNA, the CDR3 is TGTGCCAGCACCCCGTGGGTAGAGGCTACTGAAGCTTTCTTT. As protein: CASTPWVEATEAFF.

The chain recombines TRBV2 with TRBJ2-6; the D gene is possibly TRBD1 (6 bases). This CDR3 is built from 15 residues. The germline V and J ends were trimmed by 5 bases and 2 bases, with 10 bases remaining between them. The germline CDR1 and CDR2 sequences are SNHLY and FYNNEI. This CDR3 reads CASSSTGTGANVLTF. The CDR3, as DNA: TGTGCCAGCAGTTCAACAGGGACTGGGGCCAACGTCCTGACTTTC.

This clone was observed a few times. The chain joins TRBV7-6 to TRBJ1-2; 8 positions agree with TRBD1. Trimming removed 5 bases from V and 6 bases from J; junction bases left unmatched: 17. This CDR3 has 17 residues. Germline V CDR1 and CDR2: SGHVS, FNYEAQ. The CDR3 sequence is CASSQRLVAGGGDGYTF. CDR3 sequence (DNA): TGTGCCAGCAGCCAAAGGCTGGTGGCAGGGGGCGGAGATGGCTACACCTTC.

The CDR3 DNA reads TGTGCCAGCAACCCCGGGTCCGAGACCCAGTACTTC. Residues: CASNPGSETQYF. The rearrangement joins TRBV7-9 to TRBJ2-5; D ambiguous. Germline lookup yields CDR1 SEHNR and CDR2 FQNEAQ (reference sequence). The CDR3 sequence is 12 residues long. Trimming took off 7 bases at V and 5 bases at J, with 11 bases between the two ends.

The chain combines TRBV7-9 with TRBJ1-5, with TRBD1 matching 10 bases. The V gene's germline CDR1 is SEHNR and CDR2 FQNEAQ (reference sequence). The CDR3 length is 17 residues. Trimming removed 1 base from V and 2 bases from J; junction bases left unmatched: 5. CDR3 loop: CASSLGTGGLGNQPQHF. CDR3 nucleotide sequence: TGTGCCAGCAGCTTAGGGACAGGGGGTTTGGGCAATCAGCCCCAGCATTTT.

The rearrangement links TRBV4-1 to TRBJ1-6, with D perhaps matching TRBD1 (6 bases). From germline, CDR1 is MGHRA and CDR2 YSYEKL. Trimming removed 0 bases at V and 7 bases at J, with 13 bases between. The CDR3 totals 16 residues. The CDR3 spells CASSQDQGRANSPLHF. The CDR3 DNA reads as TGCGCCAGCAGCCAAGATCAGGGGAGGGCAAATTCACCCCTCCACTTT.